The clone carrying this T cell receptor beta chain was recorded many times. The antigen is not known. Losses at the gene ends were 6 bases for V and 6 bases for J; bases not matched to a gene: 12. The CDR3 extends over 15 amino acids. Looked up from germline, CDR1 is DFQATT and CDR2 is SNEGSKA (reference sequence). The data were taken from a study of T cells in Graves' hyperthyroidism and ophthalmopathy. The study's findings and limits: Separation of ophthalmopathy from stable hyperthyroidism was achieved by a 13 V-J model.

Amplification of TCR beta CDR3 regions used RNA as the template. Researchers ran a first-round RT-PCR on the TCR CDR3 using the HTBI primer set. TCRdb called the multiplex PCR reads again in MiXCR, with one record for every CDR3 protein. The table includes a few hundred thousand distinct CDR3 sequences, approximately 15% detected once. Every diagnosis used clinical symptoms, serum thyroxine and TRAb, thyroid ultrasound and orbital computed tomography. The chain employs TRBV20-1 and TRBJ2-2; 8 bases align to TRBD1. The sample taken for sequencing was blood. The sequence came from a woman in her thirties with Graves' hyperthyroidism that later progressed to Graves' ophthalmopathy. The CDR3 spells CSALTGQGASGELFF. CDR3 nucleotides: TGCAGTGCCCTAACCGGGCAGGGGGCTTCCGGGGAGCTGTTTTTT.